Listed below are T cell receptor beta chains from one sample, sequenced in a study of T cells in Graves' hyperthyroidism and ophthalmopathy. TCRdb independently ran MiXCR on the multiplex PCR reads; one entry per CDR3 protein. The table shows about 520,000 distinct CDR3 sequences, with approximately 25% occurring only once. The sequenced sample consisted of blood. The source of these receptors is a woman in her 30s with Graves' ophthalmopathy. Each CDR3 is given with its conserved first and last residue. The D gene is left open where the match is weak. Only some rows state a clone size, as once, few, many or a class for expanded clones.

CDR3nt,CDR3aa,abundance,j_gene,d_gene,v_gene
TGTGCCAGCTGGGGGGGGAGCTCCTATAATTCACCCCTCCACTTT,CASWGGSSYNSPLHF,.,TRBJ1-6,.,TRBV28
TGTGCCAGCAGCCCACAGGGGGCCGCCTACGAGCAGTACTTC,CASSPQGAAYEQYF,.,TRBJ2-7,TRBD1,TRBV7-9
TGTGCCAGCAGTTGGGAGAGTTCCTACGAGCAGTACTTC,CASSWESSYEQYF,many,TRBJ2-7,.,TRBV28
TGCGCCAGCAGCCCCGGACAGGGGGCGCTTGGCTATGGCTACACCTTC,CASSPGQGALGYGYTF,many,TRBJ1-2,TRBD1,TRBV4-1
TGTGCCAGCAGTTTAGGGACAGGGTGGGGGACCCAGTACTTC,CASSLGTGWGTQYF,many,TRBJ2-5,TRBD1,TRBV12-3/TRBV12-4
TGTGCCAGCAGCCCCCGACAGGGTGAAGCTTTCTTT,CASSPRQGEAFF,.,TRBJ1-1,TRBD1,TRBV7-9
TGCGCCAGCAGCTTACAGGGGGCGATGATCTACGAGCAGTACTTC,CASSLQGAMIYEQYF,.,TRBJ2-7,TRBD1,TRBV5-1
TGTGCCAGCAGTTTCCTTAGCGGGCAACACTACGAGCAGTACTTC,CASSFLSGQHYEQYF,many,TRBJ2-7,TRBD2,TRBV12-3/TRBV12-4
TGCGCCAGCAGTGAGTCGGGCACCTACGAGCAGTACTTC,CASSESGTYEQYF,many,TRBJ2-7,.,TRBV10-1
TGTGCCAGCAGTTACTTCCGGGGGCCATACGAGCAATACTTC,CASSYFRGPYEQYF,.,TRBJ2-7,.,TRBV6-2/TRBV6-3
TGCGCCAGCAGTGTCGTGGGGAGAGAGACCCAGTACTTC,CASSVVGRETQYF,few,TRBJ2-5,.,TRBV5-1
TGTGCCAGCAGCTCCGGGCGTGGGTTCTACGAGCAGTACTTC,CASSSGRGFYEQYF,many,TRBJ2-7,.,TRBV7-6
TGTGCCAGCAGTTACTCCGGGGCGAGCTATGGCTACACCTTC,CASSYSGASYGYTF,many,TRBJ1-2,.,TRBV6-5
TGCGCCAGCAGCTTGGGCGGTATGGCCTTCATGGGCTACACCTTC,CASSLGGMAFMGYTF,.,TRBJ1-2,.,TRBV5-1
TGTGCCTGGACTCGTGTTAGTTCGGACACTGAAGCTTTCTTT,CAWTRVSSDTEAFF,.,TRBJ1-1,.,TRBV30
TGTGCCAGCAGTTTCAGGCGGGCCCCTGGAAACACCATATATTTT,CASSFRRAPGNTIYF,few,TRBJ1-3,.,TRBV12-3/TRBV12-4
TGTGCCAGCAGCTTAGATTCTGCTGACGCGGCCAATCAGCCCCAGCATTTT,CASSLDSADAANQPQHF,.,TRBJ1-5,.,TRBV11-2
TGCGCCAGCAGCCAAGAGGGACAGGTTGCCGGCTACACCTTC,CASSQEGQVAGYTF,few,TRBJ1-2,TRBD1,TRBV4-1
TGCAGTGCTAGAGATGGTTGGAAGGGGGTGAACACTGAAGCTTTCTTT,CSARDGWKGVNTEAFF,few,TRBJ1-1,.,TRBV20-1
TGTGCCAGCAGCTGGGACACACACTACGAGCAGTACTTC,CASSWDTHYEQYF,many,TRBJ2-7,.,TRBV5-6
TGTGCCAGCAGTTTATCGACCCCCTCTGGAAACACCATATATTTT,CASSLSTPSGNTIYF,.,TRBJ1-3,.,TRBV28
TGTGCCAGCAGTTTTGGAGGGTTATCTCTCGAGCAGTACTTC,CASSFGGLSLEQYF,many,TRBJ2-7,.,TRBV27
TGTGCCAACAGCTTACTGGCCTCTGGGGGCGAGCAGTACTTC,CANSLLASGGEQYF,few,TRBJ2-7,.,TRBV7-8
TGTGCCATCAGTGTTGAGGATCTCCAAGAGACCCAGTACTTC,CAISVEDLQETQYF,many,TRBJ2-5,.,TRBV10-3
TGCAGTGCCCAGAGACAGGGGGTAAAAGATGGCTACACCTTC,CSAQRQGVKDGYTF,few,TRBJ1-2,TRBD1,TRBV20-1
TGTGCCAGTAGCACCGGACAGGGTTTGGATTTGAACTATGGCTACACCTTC,CASSTGQGLDLNYGYTF,.,TRBJ1-2,TRBD1,TRBV19
TGTGCCAACTCACCCCAGGGGGCGGGTGAAGCTTTCTTT,CANSPQGAGEAFF,.,TRBJ1-1,TRBD1,TRBV18